This T cell receptor beta chain was identified during a study of blood T cell repertoires in COVID-19. Study at large: Whether acute or convalescent, the COVID-19 samples came from the United States, Italy and Spain. The cDNA or gDNA used as material had been derived from T cells, B-cell-depleted T cells, or PBMCs.

Trimming pared 1 base from V and 2 bases from J, leaving 15 bases between. Germline lookup yields CDR1 LGHDT and CDR2 YNNKEL (reference sequence). The length of the CDR3 is 17 residues. Sequenced by immunoSEQ multiplex PCR; TCRdb stores in-frame clones only, minus some. The sample includes approximately 52,000 clones, around 84% of them seen just once. Input material: peripheral blood. This clonotype originated in a woman of 80 years or more with acute or convalescent COVID-19. The V call is TRBV3-1 (or the pseudogene TRBV3-2), the J call TRBJ2-4; weak D call: TRBD1 (6 bases). The CDR3 spells CASSQGTASGSKNIQYF. The CDR3 nucleotides are TGTGCCAGCAGCCAAGGGACAGCCTCAGGGTCCAAAAACATTCAGTACTTC.